The T cell receptor (beta chain) described here comes from a study of CXCR3-negative and CXCR3-positive naive CD8 T cells. Notes on the study in general: For memory CD8+ cells diversity was much lower, but both naive subsets had comparably high diversity.

CDR3 size: 15 residues. Germline V gene lookup returns CDR1 SQVTM and CDR2 ANQGSEA. As concerns this clonotype: Its antigen is undetermined.

Preparation of TRB cDNA libraries relied on 5' RACE carrying UMI labels. From the 5' RACE reads, TCRdb lists one entry per CDR3 protein and no DNA. This listing includes about 130,000 distinct CDR3 sequences. Sequenced input: naive CXCR3- CD8+ T cells from blood. Documented subset: CD45RO-CCR7+CD27+CD95- naive CD8+ T cells lacking CXCR3 (TNR3-). The chain links TRBV29-1 to TRBJ1-2. The TCR sequence derives from a human donor in good health. Some clones in this sample may be carry-over from other donors' samples. CDR3 in amino acids: CSVIHLTAEGRGYTF.